This T cell receptor (beta chain) emerged from a study of blood T cell repertoires in COVID-19. Generated by immunoSEQ multiplex PCR, the TCRdb table keeps only in-frame clones and is missing some. The sample consists of about 260,000 clones, 75% to 95% of them appearing once. After removal of 5 bases from V and 4 bases from J, the junction contained 2 bases not matched to a gene. The germline CDR1 and CDR2 sequences are MNHEY and SVGAGI. The CDR3 runs to 13 residues. The source is a person aged 18 to 30 with COVID-19, enrolled during active disease. The V and J genes are TRBV6-5 and TRBJ1-5; 7 bases match TRBD1. The sample consisted of peripheral blood. The CDR3 bases are TGTGCCAGCAGTCAGGGGGAGAATCAGCCCCAGCATTTT. Protein: CASSQGENQPQHF.